This TCR beta chain was obtained from a study of Ad26.COV2.S vaccination and SARS-CoV-2 variants. There are a few counts of this clone. Germline V CDR1 and CDR2: SEHNR, FQNEAQ (reference sequence). The CDR3 contains 12 residues. The V segment lost 4 bases and the J segment 8 bases; nucleotides outside the gene matches: 2. Treatment defined: 15 to 20 received Ad26.COV2.S at low or high dose, single or two shots; about 5 received placebo; per-sample allocation not given. The study sampled participants on day 63 after the first vaccine or placebo injection. What was given as vaccine was an Ad26 vector encoding Wuhan-strain SARS-CoV-2 spike. The assay was immunoSEQ multiplex PCR, and TCRdb's table has in-frame clones only and misses some. The sample holds around 300,000 clones, around 88% seen once.

Sequenced material: peripheral blood, taken in a trial of Ad26.COV2.S vaccine versus placebo. The receptor's source is a person aged 18-60 years who received the Ad26.COV2.S COVID-19 vaccine or a placebo. This chain connects TRBV7-9 to TRBJ1-1; TRBD1 aligns across 9 bases. In nucleotides, the CDR3 is TGTGCCAGCAGCTCAGACAGGGGGGAAGCTTTCTTT. This translates into CASSSDRGEAFF.